This entry concerns a single T cell receptor (beta chain). The data were taken from a study of blood T cell repertoires in COVID-19. Study summary: Samples taken during acute and convalescent COVID-19 were collected in the United States, Italy and Spain. T cells, B-cell-depleted T cells, or PBMCs provided the cDNA or gDNA that served as material.

CDR3 length equals 17 residues. Germline V gives CDR1 KGHSH, CDR2 LQKENI. V lost 4 bases, J lost 4 bases, and 14 bases stayed unmatched. Source study methods: Amplification of reference gene primers provided the estimated nucleated cell counts. Profiling relied on immunoSEQ multiplex PCR, and the TCRdb table lists in-frame clones only, not all of them. V and J calls and clone size are copied from that table; D and trimming were computed from the DNA. The sample has about 160,000 clones, approximately 86% seen once. This TCR came from a man aged 55 to 70 who had recovered from COVID-19. Sequencing was done on a sample of peripheral blood. The J gene is TRBJ1-1, the V gene TRBV18, with 8 positions matching TRBD1. CDR3 nucleotides: TGTGCCAGCTCACTTGGGCCAGGCAGTGGACAGGGCACTGAAGCTTTCTTT. This sequence encodes CASSLGPGSGQGTEAFF. Combining the CDR3 with reference TRBV18 and TRBJ1-1 gives the whole variable domain NAGVMQNPRHLVRRRGQEARLRCSPMKGHSHVYWYRQLPEEGLKFMVYLQKENIIDESGMPKERFSAEFPKEGPSILRIQQVVRGDSAAYFCASSLGPGSGQGTEAFFGQGTRLTVV.